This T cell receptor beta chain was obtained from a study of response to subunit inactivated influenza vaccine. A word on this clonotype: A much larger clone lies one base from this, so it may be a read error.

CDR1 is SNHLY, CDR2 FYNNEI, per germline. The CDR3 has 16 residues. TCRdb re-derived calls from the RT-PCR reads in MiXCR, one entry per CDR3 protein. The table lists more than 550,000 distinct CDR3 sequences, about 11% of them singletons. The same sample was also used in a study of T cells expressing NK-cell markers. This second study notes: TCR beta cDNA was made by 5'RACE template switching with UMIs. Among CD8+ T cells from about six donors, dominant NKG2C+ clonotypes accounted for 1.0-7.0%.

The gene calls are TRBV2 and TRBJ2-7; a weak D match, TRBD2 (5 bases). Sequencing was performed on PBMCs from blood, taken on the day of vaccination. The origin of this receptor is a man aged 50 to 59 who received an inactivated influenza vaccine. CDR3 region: CASSELAPGVPCEQDF. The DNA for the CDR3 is TGTGCCAGCAGTGAATTGGCGCCCGGGGTCCCCTGCGAGCAGGACTTC.